The next 27 T cell receptor beta chains were all read from a single sample in a study of human T cells and chemical hapten exposure. TCRdb processed the RACE reads anew with MiXCR; each CDR3 protein has one entry. The sample gives about 40,000 distinct CDR3 sequences, 3.3% of which show up once; approximately 7.1% is in the top ten. Time point in this sample: patch test 2, 6 weeks after DPC sensitization. Described treatment: therapeutic diphenylcyclopropenone sensitization with weekly scalp DPC. The sample consisted of whole blood, taken in connection with sensitization to the hapten diphenylcyclopropenone (DPC). The origin of the receptors is a middle-aged man with alopecia areata. Some clones in this sample may be carry-over from other donors' samples.

On this clonotype itself: A much larger clone sits a single nucleotide away, making a read error possible. The V call is TRBV28, the J call TRBJ2-7; D remains ambiguous. The V gene lost 5 bases and the J gene lost 2 bases, with 7 bases spanning the gap. CDR1 is MDHEN and CDR2 is SYDVKM in the germline V gene. The CDR3 length is 12 residues. Written as DNA, the CDR3 is TGTGCCAGCAGTATGCCTACCTACGAGCAGTACTTC. It codes for CASSMPTYEQYF. Full variable domain (missing parts from reference TRBV28 and TRBJ2-7): DVKVTQSSRYLVKRTGEKVFLECVQDMDHENMFWYRQDPGLGLRLIYFSYDVKMKEKGDIPEGYSVSREKKERFSLILESASTNQTSMYLCASSMPTYEQYFGPGTRLTVT.

The table lists this clonotype with many counts. This chain uses TRBV7-2 with TRBJ2-1; D unclear. Germline V gives CDR1 SGHTA, CDR2 FQGNSA. The germline V and J ends were trimmed by 7 bases and 9 bases, with 13 bases remaining between them. This CDR3 contains 12 residues. CDR3: CASNSGPAEQFF. CDR3 in DNA: TGTGCCAGCAACTCCGGGCCCGCTGAGCAGTTCTTC.

This clonotype was picked up many times. The chain combines TRBV12-3 or TRBV12-4 with TRBJ2-7, with TRBD1 matching over 7 bases. With 5 bases clipped from V and 2 bases from J, the junction kept 6 bases outside the gene matches. There are 14 residues in the CDR3. CDR3 residues: CASSIRGQTYEQYF. In DNA, the CDR3 is TGTGCCAGCAGTATCCGGGGACAGACCTACGAGCAGTACTTC.

This clonotype was recorded at least ten times. The J gene is TRBJ2-3, the V gene TRBV20-1; D not certain. This CDR3 region has 15 residues. Trimming removed 3 bases at V and 2 bases at J, with 15 bases between. Germline V lookup: CDR1 DFQATT, CDR2 SNEGSKA (reference sequence). The CDR3 spells CSASEVRVNTDTQYF. CDR3 DNA sequence: TGCAGTGCTAGTGAGGTTAGGGTCAACACAGATACGCAGTATTTT.

This clonotype was seen ten or more times. The V and J genes are TRBV5-1 and TRBJ1-3, with unresolved D. This CDR3 is built from 15 residues. From germline, CDR1 is SGHRS and CDR2 YFSETQ. The ends were cut back, 4 bases at V and 0 bases at J, with 11 bases in the middle. CDR3 bases: TGCGCCAGCAGCCCGGAGGGTATCTCTGGAAACACCATATATTTT. Translating it yields CASSPEGISGNTIYF.

This clonotype came up many times. The chain recombines TRBV28 with TRBJ2-7; D might be TRBD2 (6 bases). Trimming pared 8 bases from V and 4 bases from J, leaving 6 bases between. CDR1 and CDR2 from the germline V gene are MDHEN and SYDVKM. This CDR3 is 10 amino acids long. This chain's CDR3 is CASGRYEQYF. The CDR3 region has the DNA TGTGCCAGCGGGAGGTACGAGCAGTACTTC.

In its sample, this clonotype was seen a few times. J is TRBJ1-1 and V is TRBV5-6, with D hard to call. There are 14 residues in the CDR3. Looked up from germline, CDR1 is SGHDT and CDR2 is YYEEEE. V shed 0 bases and J shed 10 bases, with 16 bases lying between them. The CDR3 bases are TGTGCCAGCAGCTTGGAAACGGGTCCCGAGGGAGCTTTCTTT. This encodes CASSLETGPEGAFF.

Many counts were recorded for this clonotype. The genes are TRBV12-3 or TRBV12-4 and TRBJ2-3, with 9 bases lining up with TRBD2. V was pared by 3 bases and J by 3 bases, with 7 bases of the junction left unmatched. This CDR3 comprises 16 residues. CDR3 in amino acids: CASSLAAGGPTDTQYF. The CDR3 DNA reads TGTGCCAGCAGTTTGGCGGCGGGAGGGCCAACAGATACGCAGTATTTT.

In its sample, this clonotype was seen many times. The chain carries TRBV28 and TRBJ2-4; D perhaps matches TRBD2 (6 bases). Germline V CDR1 and CDR2: MDHEN, SYDVKM. V lost 3 bases and J 0 bases, leaving 15 bases between the germline ends. The CDR3 consists of 17 residues. The CDR3 nucleotides are TGTGCCAGCAGTTTCCCCCACGGGACTGTAGCCAAAAACATTCAGTACTTC. It translates to CASSFPHGTVAKNIQYF.

This clonotype was recorded at least ten times. This chain connects TRBV30 to TRBJ1-1; unclear D gene. CDR3 size: 13 residues. Germline V gives CDR1 GTSNPN, CDR2 SVGIG (reference sequence). The V and J ends lost 0 bases and 1 base respectively, with 6 bases between them. The CDR3 loop is CAWSVTANTEAFF. CDR3 bases: TGTGCCTGGAGTGTGACGGCGAACACTGAAGCTTTCTTT. The full variable domain, completed using reference TRBV30 and TRBJ1-1, is SQTIHQWPATLVQPVGSPLSLECTVEGTSNPNLYWYRQAAGRGLQLLFYSVGIGQISSEVPQNLSASRPQDRQFILSSKKLLLSDSGFYLCAWSVTANTEAFFGQGTRLTVV.

This clonotype has ten or more counts. The rearrangement uses TRBV12-3 or TRBV12-4 and TRBJ1-5; possible D gene TRBD1, 6 bases. The length of the CDR3 is 14 residues. Trimming pared 5 bases from V and 0 bases from J, leaving 8 bases between. In DNA form, the CDR3 reads TGTGCCAGCAGTCAGGGGAATAGCAATCAGCCCCAGCATTTT. Encoded protein: CASSQGNSNQPQHF.

This clonotype was picked up a small number of times. The V call is TRBV3-1, the J call TRBJ2-2, with D tentatively TRBD1 (6 bases). Between the trimmed V and J ends, which lost 5 bases and 1 base, there was a span of 8 bases. This CDR3 region has 14 residues. From germline, CDR1 is LGHDT and CDR2 YNNKEL (reference sequence). CDR3 nucleotides: TGTGCCAGCAGCACAGGGAGGAACACCGGGGAGCTGTTTTTT. It is translated as CASSTGRNTGELFF.

This clonotype was counted only a few times. V gene TRBV7-3 combines with J gene TRBJ2-3, with D possibly being TRBD1 or TRBD2 (5 bases each). CDR1 SGHTA and CDR2 FQGTGA come from the germline V gene. The V end lost 1 base, the J end lost 2 bases, and 10 bases lay between the germline ends. This CDR3 has 15 amino acids. The DNA of the CDR3 is TGTGCCAGCAGCTTAATTGGGGGTCCCACAGATACGCAGTATTTT. Protein product: CASSLIGGPTDTQYF.

This clonotype was seen ten or more times. V usage is TRBV6-2 or TRBV6-3 and J usage is TRBJ2-3, with D maybe TRBD2 (6 bases). CDR3 length: 16 residues. Germline-derived CDR1 and CDR2 are MNHEY and SVGEGT. V lost 2 bases to trimming and J lost 3 bases, with 15 bases between them. The CDR3 is CASSYLGGGRTDTQYF. The CDR3 DNA reads TGTGCCAGCAGTTACCTGGGGGGAGGCAGGACAGATACGCAGTATTTT.

This clonotype was seen repeatedly, ten times or more. This chain uses TRBV5-6 with TRBJ1-5, with D possibly matching TRBD1 (6 bases). V lost 5 bases, J lost 3 bases, and 15 bases lay in between. This CDR3 comprises 15 residues. Germline CDR1 and CDR2: SGHDT and YYEEEE. CDR3 loop: CASSYGGGFNQPQHF. The CDR3 region has the DNA TGTGCCAGCAGTTATGGCGGGGGCTTCAATCAGCCCCAGCATTTT.

This clonotype was detected ten times or more. V usage is TRBV7-9 and J usage is TRBJ1-5, with D tentatively TRBD1 (5 bases). Germline loops: CDR1 SEHNR, CDR2 FQNEAQ (reference sequence). V gave up 5 bases and J gave up 4 bases, with 15 bases separating them. The CDR3 contains 15 residues. The CDR3 nucleotides are TGTGCCAGCAGCCCAGTAGGGGTACAAAATCAGCCCCAGCATTTT. It is translated as CASSPVGVQNQPQHF.

This clonotype occurred many times. The rearrangement links TRBV12-3 or TRBV12-4 to TRBJ1-4, with D tentatively TRBD1 (6 bases). This CDR3 contains 15 residues. V lost 3 bases, J lost 4 bases, and 12 bases lay in between. The CDR3 coding sequence is TGTGCCAGCAGTTTCATGGACAGCCGTAATGAAAAACTGTTTTTT. This sequence encodes CASSFMDSRNEKLFF.

This clonotype was seen repeatedly, ten times or more. The chain recombines TRBV12-3 or TRBV12-4 with TRBJ1-1; possible D gene TRBD1, 5 bases. V was shortened by 8 bases and J by 6 bases, with 16 bases between the two germline ends. This CDR3 is 13 amino acids long. DNA for the CDR3: TGTGCCAGCGGACCGGGGGACCGCCCTGAAGCTTTCTTT. The encoded protein is CASGPGDRPEAFF.

This clonotype was detected many times. The V and J genes are TRBV20-1 and TRBJ2-1, with 13 bases fitting TRBD2. Germline lookup yields CDR1 DFQATT and CDR2 SNEGSKA (reference sequence). The CDR3 has 12 residues. The trim removed 6 bases at V and 10 bases at J, leaving 3 bases unmatched. CDR3 sequence: CSAQGLAGEQFF. The CDR3 nucleotides read TGCAGTGCCCAGGGACTAGCGGGAGAGCAGTTCTTC.

This clonotype was seen at least ten times. The chain links TRBV6-2 or TRBV6-3 to TRBJ2-1; TRBD2 aligns across 7 bases. This CDR3 is 14 amino acids long. Germline CDR1 MNHEY, CDR2 SVGEGT. V lost 6 bases and J lost 9; bases outside the gene matches: 11. CDR3 amino acids: CASSNSGRAGEQFF. DNA for the CDR3: TGTGCCAGCAGCAATAGCGGGCGGGCTGGTGAGCAGTTCTTC.

This clonotype has at least ten counts. The rearrangement joins TRBV7-6 to TRBJ2-6; D remains unclear. V gave up 3 bases and J gave up 1 base, with 10 bases separating them. The CDR3 sequence is 16 residues long. Per the germline V gene, CDR1 is SGHVS and CDR2 is FNYEAQ. CDR3 in amino acids: CASSLGAISGANVLTF. As DNA, the CDR3 is TGTGCCAGCAGCTTGGGTGCGATTTCTGGGGCCAACGTCCTGACTTTC.

There are many counts of this clonotype. The V gene is TRBV6-6, the J gene TRBJ2-2, with TRBD1 matching over 7 bases. Germline V CDR1 and CDR2: MNHNY, SVGAGI (reference sequence). Trimming took 5 bases from V and 2 from J; bases not matched to a gene: 2. This CDR3 spans 14 amino acids. CDR3 DNA: TGTGCCAGCAGTAGACAGGGAAACACCGGGGAGCTGTTTTTT. Translation gives CASSRQGNTGELFF.

This clonotype occurred many times. The rearrangement uses TRBV4-3 and TRBJ2-5; possibly TRBD1 for D (5 bases). Germline CDR1 and CDR2: LGHNA and YSLEER. Trimming cost V 0 bases and J 3 bases, with 11 bases left between them. CDR3 length: 15 amino acids. CDR3 nucleotide sequence: TGCGCCAGCAGCCAAGATCGAAACAGGAAAGAGACCCAGTACTTC. This codes for CASSQDRNRKETQYF.

This clonotype was seen a few times. The V gene is TRBV5-6, the J gene TRBJ1-5, with 10 bases identical to TRBD1. V lost 3 bases, J lost 5 bases, and 5 bases stayed unmatched. This CDR3 has 15 amino acids. Germline V gene data show CDR1 as SGHDT and CDR2 as YYEEEE. Here the CDR3 DNA reads TGTGCCAGCAGCTCCCGGGACAGGGGAGATCAGCCCCAGCATTTT. Translation gives CASSSRDRGDQPQHF.

This clonotype occurred many times. DNA of the CDR3: TGTGCCAGCAGCCACGGGGAGAAATACAATGAGCAGTTCTTC. This translates into CASSHGEKYNEQFF. The V and J genes are TRBV7-3 and TRBJ2-1, with D maybe TRBD2 (5 bases). The length of the CDR3 is 14 residues. The V and J ends lost 5 bases and 4 bases respectively, with 12 bases between them. CDR1 and CDR2 from the germline V gene are SGHTA and FQGTGA.

In this sample, this clonotype turned up many times. V is TRBV4-2 and J is TRBJ2-2; TRBD1 might be the D (6 bases). The CDR3 spans 15 residues. CDR1 and CDR2 from the germline V gene are LGHNA and YNFKEQ. Trimming left V 2 bases short and J 2 bases short, with 9 bases between. For the CDR3, the DNA is TGTGCCAGCAGCCAACAGGGGATTAACACCGGGGAGCTGTTTTTT. Its protein product is CASSQQGINTGELFF.

This clonotype was observed at least ten times. The chain links TRBV2 to TRBJ2-1; TRBD2 aligns across 9 bases. Per germline, CDR1 SNHLY and CDR2 FYNNEI. V was pared by 4 bases and J by 3 bases, with 1 base of the junction left unmatched. This CDR3 is built from 14 residues. CDR3 nucleotides: TGTGCCAGCAGTGCGACTAGCGGCTACAATGAGCAGTTCTTC. Residues: CASSATSGYNEQFF.